This T cell receptor (beta chain) was sequenced in a study of tumour-infiltrating T cells in Burkitt lymphoma. Repertoires were generated with immunoSEQ multiplex PCR, while TCRdb's copy carries only in-frame clones and drops some. Among roughly 1,500 clones listed, around a tenth were seen once. The V end lost 7 bases, the J end lost 4 bases, and 18 bases lay between the germline ends. The CDR3 contains 14 residues. Germline assignment: CDR1 SQVTM and CDR2 ANQGSEA. The source material was tumor tissue. The V call is TRBV29-1, the J call TRBJ2-3; tentatively, D is TRBD1 (6 bases). This sequence originates from a human donor with Burkitt lymphoma. CDR3 in amino acids: CSAKQGRGSDTQYF. The CDR3 DNA is TGCAGCGCCAAACAGGGAAGGGGTTCAGATACGCAGTATTTT.